This TCR beta chain emerged from a study of blood T cell repertoires in COVID-19. Study information: Spain, Italy and the United States supplied samples that represented acute and convalescent COVID-19.

Germline CDR1 is SGHRS and CDR2 is YFSETQ. V dropped 0 bases and J dropped 3 bases, with 11 bases sitting between them. This CDR3 spans 15 amino acids. The Seattle site enrolled patients during active infection and followed them longitudinally. In the original processing: The authors estimated nucleated cell counts from reference gene primer amplification. Sequenced by immunoSEQ multiplex PCR; TCRdb stores in-frame clones only, minus some. V and J calls and clone size are as listed in that table; D and trimming were resolved from the DNA. Of hundreds of thousands of clones in the sample, less than 90% were seen once.

The sequence was collected from a woman aged 50 to 60 with COVID-19, enrolled during active disease. Sequencing was done on a sample of peripheral blood. The chain couples TRBV5-1 to TRBJ2-3; tentative D call: TRBD2 (5 bases). The CDR3 coding sequence is TGCGCCAGCAGCTTGGCCCTACTAGAAACAGATACGCAGTATTTT. Its protein is CASSLALLETDTQYF.